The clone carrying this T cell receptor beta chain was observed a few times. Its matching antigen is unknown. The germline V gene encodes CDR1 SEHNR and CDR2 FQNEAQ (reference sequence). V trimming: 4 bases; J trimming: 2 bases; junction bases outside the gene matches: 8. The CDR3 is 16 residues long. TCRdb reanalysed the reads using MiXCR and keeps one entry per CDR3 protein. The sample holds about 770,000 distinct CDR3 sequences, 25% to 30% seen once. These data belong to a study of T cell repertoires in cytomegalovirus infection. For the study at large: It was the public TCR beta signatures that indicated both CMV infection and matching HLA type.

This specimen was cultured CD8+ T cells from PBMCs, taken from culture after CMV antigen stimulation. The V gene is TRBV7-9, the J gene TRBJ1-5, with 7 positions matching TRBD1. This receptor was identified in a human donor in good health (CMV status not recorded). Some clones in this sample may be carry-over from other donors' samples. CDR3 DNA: TGTGCCAGCAGCTCGGAACAGGGGTGGGGCAATCAGCCCCAGCATTTT. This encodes CASSSEQGWGNQPQHF.